This TCR beta chain was found in a study of early stage breast cancer tumors. In the study overall: Most invasive tumors, twelve of 16, were ER+/PR+/HER2-. Average read coverage per sample was roughly 9.1-fold. Study results and limitations: Most shared enriched TCRB sequences were commonly generated ones.

Each sample had two DNA replicates, around 0.53 ug blood or about 1.5 ug tissue. Measured with immunoSEQ multiplex PCR; TCRdb has only the in-frame clones, and not every one. Altogether under 45,000 clones are present, about 68% being singletons, with the ten largest covering about 7%. In regard to this clone: Its matching antigen is unknown.

The V end lost 6 bases, the J end lost 7 bases, and 9 bases lay between the germline ends. CDR3 length: 11 residues. Per germline, CDR1 LNHDA and CDR2 SQIVND (reference sequence). The source is a person aged 55-75 years with breast cancer. V and J are TRBV19 and TRBJ1-2; TRBD1 might be the D (5 bases). What was sequenced was blood. The CDR3 region has the DNA TGTGCCAGTAGAAGGGACTCTGGCTACACCTTC. Translating it yields CASRRDSGYTF. Together with reference TRBV19 and TRBJ1-2, the CDR3 gives the full variable domain: DGGITQSPKYLFRKEGQNVTLSCEQNLNHDAMYWYRQDPGQGLRLIYYSQIVNDFQKGDIAEGYSVSREKKESFPLTVTSAQKNPTAFYLCASRRDSGYTFGSGTRLTVV.